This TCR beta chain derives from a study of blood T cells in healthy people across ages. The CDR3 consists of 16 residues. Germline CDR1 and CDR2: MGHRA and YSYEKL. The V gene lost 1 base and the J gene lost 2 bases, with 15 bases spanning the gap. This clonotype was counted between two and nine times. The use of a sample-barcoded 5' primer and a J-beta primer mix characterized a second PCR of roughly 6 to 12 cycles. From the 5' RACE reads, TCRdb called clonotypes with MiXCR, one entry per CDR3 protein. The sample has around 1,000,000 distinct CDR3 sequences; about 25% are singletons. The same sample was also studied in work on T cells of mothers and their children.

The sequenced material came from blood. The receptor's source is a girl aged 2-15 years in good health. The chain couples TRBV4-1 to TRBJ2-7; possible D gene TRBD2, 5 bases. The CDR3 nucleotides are TGCGCCAGCAGCCAAGTTCTCACACAGACTACCTACGAGCAGTACTTC. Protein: CASSQVLTQTTYEQYF.